The rows below give T cell receptor beta chains drawn from one sample of a study of T cells in Graves' hyperthyroidism and ophthalmopathy. Via MiXCR, TCRdb re-called the multiplex PCR reads, giving one row per CDR3 protein. The repertoire includes about 480,000 distinct CDR3 sequences, around 22% of them detected once, and about 11% sits in the top ten. The sample comprised blood. The source of these receptors is a woman in her thirties with Graves' ophthalmopathy. CDR3s include the opening cysteine and the closing phenylalanine or tryptophan. Size is omitted from some rows. Given values are once, few, many or a class for expanded clones.

V,size,J,CDR3
TRBV5-1,-,TRBJ1-1,CASSFGTGYTEAFF
TRBV20-1,-,TRBJ2-5,CSAGGAETQYF
TRBV4-3,many,TRBJ2-7,CASSQESTGLVQYF
TRBV30,few,TRBJ2-5,CAGGQGAGETQYF
TRBV29-1,-,TRBJ2-7,CSVDVPGRLEQYF
TRBV19,few,TRBJ1-2,CASSMAVITDYGYTF
TRBV11-1,many,TRBJ2-7,CASSLGLRTASPYEQYF
TRBV6-2/TRBV6-3,many,TRBJ1-1,CASSSPTGLRRRNTEAFF
TRBV27,many,TRBJ1-1,CASSFQGYNTEAFF
TRBV7-3,many,TRBJ2-7,CASSFIPEGVQYF
TRBV6-1,many,TRBJ2-5,CASSEQVQETQYF
TRBV15,many,TRBJ2-7,CATSREFSYEQYF
TRBV29-1,many,TRBJ2-5,CSVEDVDNEETQYF
TRBV18,many,TRBJ1-1,CASSQGWSTEAFF
TRBV24-1,many,TRBJ1-1,CATSDPNAGEAFF
TRBV27,-,TRBJ2-7,CASTRAGGNEQYF
TRBV11-2,-,TRBJ1-5,CASSPQGRGDRNQPQHF
TRBV6-5,many,TRBJ1-6,CASSYSPGIDSPLHF
TRBV6-1,many,TRBJ1-2,CASRKRGLKLGGYTF
TRBV6-2/TRBV6-3,-,TRBJ1-5,CASKFEAARNQPQHF
TRBV19,many,TRBJ1-5,CARKPETGGDSNQPQHF
TRBV6-2/TRBV6-3,many,TRBJ1-1,CASRGVGFTEAFF
TRBV7-2,many,TRBJ1-2,CASSLGKTNYGYTF
TRBV7-8,many,TRBJ2-7,CASSLASPPYEQYF
TRBV5-1,few,TRBJ1-1,CASRRGPGADTEAFF
TRBV6-1,few,TRBJ2-4,CASSGTGVDIKYF
TRBV24-1,few,TRBJ1-2,CATSGGPGFYGYTF
TRBV27,many,TRBJ1-2,CASSSHAPGAQGYNYGYTF
TRBV20-1,-,TRBJ1-5,CSAGGDSNQPQHF
TRBV11-2,many,TRBJ2-7,CASSLDRGRDYEQYF
TRBV6-1,many,TRBJ2-2,CASSPNLRGGPGELFF
TRBV28,many,TRBJ2-7,CASSSRIRLARYEQYF
TRBV20-1,many,TRBJ2-7,CSARDRPFPGDSSYEQYF
TRBV11-1,once,TRBJ2-2,CASSPSPGYSRTGELFF
TRBV6-1,few,TRBJ2-7,CASSEARGQTYEQYF
TRBV29-1,once,TRBJ2-2,CSVEGGGTRIGELFF
TRBV5-1,-,TRBJ2-3,CASSLAVLGGSTDTQYF
TRBV5-1,many,TRBJ1-1,CASSGNRGIAEAFF
TRBV7-2,once,TRBJ2-5,CASSLIAGGRETQYF
TRBV6-2/TRBV6-3,many,TRBJ1-6,CASTTYNSPLHF
TRBV6-5,-,TRBJ1-1,CASSYEDLNTEAFF
TRBV5-1,-,TRBJ1-1,CASSFRNNTEAFF
TRBV19,many,TRBJ2-2,CATLPQRGYVGELFF
TRBV5-6,-,TRBJ2-7,CASSEGHSYEQYF
TRBV6-1,-,TRBJ1-1,CASSEAYRVGTEAFF
TRBV28,once,TRBJ1-1,CASSDRVLNTEAFF
TRBV10-1,-,TRBJ2-5,CASSEDRGPRDRHF
TRBV10-1,many,TRBJ2-7,CASSPTGGEGDYEQYF
TRBV6-5,many,TRBJ2-7,CASSYAFGFYEQYF
TRBV5-1,many,TRBJ2-7,CASSLEQGEQYF
TRBV6-7,few,TRBJ1-5,CASSYSKYGDNQPQHF
TRBV6-5,-,TRBJ2-7,CASSYSVSSYEQYF
TRBV5-1,-,TRBJ2-7,CASSLWIESYEQYF
TRBV18,many,TRBJ1-1,CASSPPSRNKVTEAFF
TRBV6-1,many,TRBJ2-4,CASSELSGEAKNIQYF
TRBV30,-,TRBJ1-1,CAWSVGTEAFF
TRBV12-3/TRBV12-4,few,TRBJ2-7,CASSLVQELQYF
TRBV9,-,TRBJ2-5,CASSVGDVPGETQYF